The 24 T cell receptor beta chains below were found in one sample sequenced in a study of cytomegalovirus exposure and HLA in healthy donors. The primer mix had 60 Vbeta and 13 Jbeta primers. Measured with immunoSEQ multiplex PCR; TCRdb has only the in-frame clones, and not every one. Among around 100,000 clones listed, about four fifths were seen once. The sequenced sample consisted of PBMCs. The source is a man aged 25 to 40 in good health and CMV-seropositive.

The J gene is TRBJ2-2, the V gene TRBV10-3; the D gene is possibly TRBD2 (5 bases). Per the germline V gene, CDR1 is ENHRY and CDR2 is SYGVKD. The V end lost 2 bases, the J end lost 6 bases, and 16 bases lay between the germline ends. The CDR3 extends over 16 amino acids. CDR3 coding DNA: TGTGCCATCAGTGAGGGCCTGGGCGGGCCCCCCGGGGAGCTGTTTTTT. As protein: CAISEGLGGPPGELFF.

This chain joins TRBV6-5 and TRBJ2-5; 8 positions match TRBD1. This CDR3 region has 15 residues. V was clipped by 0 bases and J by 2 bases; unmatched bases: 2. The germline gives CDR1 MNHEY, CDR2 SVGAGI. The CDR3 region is CASSYSRDRQETQYF. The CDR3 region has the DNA TGTGCCAGCAGTTACTCGAGGGACAGGCAAGAGACCCAGTACTTC.

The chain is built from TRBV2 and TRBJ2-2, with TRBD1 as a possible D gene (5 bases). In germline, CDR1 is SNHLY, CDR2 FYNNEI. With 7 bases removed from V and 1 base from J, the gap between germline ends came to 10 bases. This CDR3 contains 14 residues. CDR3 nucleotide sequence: TGTGCCAGCACTCTCGGACAGAACACCGGGGAGCTGTTTTTT. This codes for CASTLGQNTGELFF.

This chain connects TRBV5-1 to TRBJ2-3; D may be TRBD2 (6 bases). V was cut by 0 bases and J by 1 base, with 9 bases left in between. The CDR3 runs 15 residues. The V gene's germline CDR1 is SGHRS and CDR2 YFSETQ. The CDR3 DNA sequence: TGCGCCAGCAGCTTGGAGGCTAGCGGCACAGATACGCAGTATTTT. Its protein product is CASSLEASGTDTQYF.

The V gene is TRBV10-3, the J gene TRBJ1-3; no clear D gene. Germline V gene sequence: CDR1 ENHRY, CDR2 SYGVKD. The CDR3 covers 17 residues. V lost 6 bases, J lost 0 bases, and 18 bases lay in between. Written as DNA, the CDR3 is TGTGCCATCAGCCCCTCCATGACTGTCAGCTCTGGAAACACCATATATTTT. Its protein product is CAISPSMTVSSGNTIYF.

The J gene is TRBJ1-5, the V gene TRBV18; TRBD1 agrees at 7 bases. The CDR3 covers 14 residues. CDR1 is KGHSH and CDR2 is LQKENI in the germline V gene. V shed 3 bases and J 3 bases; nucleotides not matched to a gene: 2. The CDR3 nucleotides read TGTGCCAGCTCACCCGGACAGGTCAATCAGCCCCAGCATTTT. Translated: CASSPGQVNQPQHF.

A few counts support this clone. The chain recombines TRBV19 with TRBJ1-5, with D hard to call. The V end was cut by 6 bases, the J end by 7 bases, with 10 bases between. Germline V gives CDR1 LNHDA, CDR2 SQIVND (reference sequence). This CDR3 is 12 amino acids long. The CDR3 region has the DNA TGTGCCAGTAGGAGAGACGGGCAGCCCCAGCATTTT. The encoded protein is CASRRDGQPQHF.

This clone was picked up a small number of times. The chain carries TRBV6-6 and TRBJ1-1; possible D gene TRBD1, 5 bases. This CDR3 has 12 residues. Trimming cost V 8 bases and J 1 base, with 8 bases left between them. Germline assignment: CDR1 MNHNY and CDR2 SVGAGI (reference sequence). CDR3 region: CASRGGNTEAFF. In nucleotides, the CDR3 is TGTGCCAGCCGCGGGGGGAACACTGAAGCTTTCTTT.

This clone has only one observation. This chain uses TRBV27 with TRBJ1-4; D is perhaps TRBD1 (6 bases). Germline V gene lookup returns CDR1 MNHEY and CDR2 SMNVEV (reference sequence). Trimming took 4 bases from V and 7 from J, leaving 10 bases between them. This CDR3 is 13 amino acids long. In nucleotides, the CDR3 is TGTGCCAGCAGTTCAGGGGATGCTGAAAAACTGTTTTTT. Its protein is CASSSGDAEKLFF. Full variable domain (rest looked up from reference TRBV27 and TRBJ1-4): EAQVTQNPRYLITVTGKKLTVTCSQNMNHEYMSWYRQDPGLGLRQIYYSMNVEVTDKGDVPEGYKVSRKEKRNFPLILESPSPNQTSLYFCASSSGDAEKLFFGSGTQLSVL.

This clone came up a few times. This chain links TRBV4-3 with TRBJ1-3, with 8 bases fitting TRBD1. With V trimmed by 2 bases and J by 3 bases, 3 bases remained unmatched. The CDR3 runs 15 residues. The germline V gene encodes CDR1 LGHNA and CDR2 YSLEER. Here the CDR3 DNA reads TGCGCCAGCAGCCAACGACAGGGGTATGGAAACACCATATATTTT. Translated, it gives CASSQRQGYGNTIYF.

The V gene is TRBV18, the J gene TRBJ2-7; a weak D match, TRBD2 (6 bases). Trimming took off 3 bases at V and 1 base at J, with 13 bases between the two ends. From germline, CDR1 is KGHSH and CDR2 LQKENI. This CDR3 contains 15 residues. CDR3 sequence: CASSPGASDSYEQYF. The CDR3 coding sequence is TGTGCCAGCTCACCCGGCGCTAGCGATTCCTACGAGCAGTACTTC.

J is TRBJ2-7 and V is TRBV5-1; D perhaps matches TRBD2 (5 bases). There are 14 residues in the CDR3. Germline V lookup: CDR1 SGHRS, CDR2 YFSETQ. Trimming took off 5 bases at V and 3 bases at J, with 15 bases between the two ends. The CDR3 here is CASRGPGDFYEQYF. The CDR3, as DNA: TGCGCCAGCAGAGGACCCGGGGATTTCTACGAGCAGTACTTC.

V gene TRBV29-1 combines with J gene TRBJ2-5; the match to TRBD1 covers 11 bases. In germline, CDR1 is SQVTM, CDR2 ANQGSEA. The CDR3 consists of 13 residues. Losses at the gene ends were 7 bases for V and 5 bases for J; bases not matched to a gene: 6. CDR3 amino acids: CSAGQGGVETQYF. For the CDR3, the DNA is TGCAGCGCGGGACAGGGGGGAGTGGAGACCCAGTACTTC.

The CDR3 DNA reads TGCGCCAGCAGGGGACAGGGAACTGACATTCAGTACTTC. This encodes CASRGQGTDIQYF. This chain joins TRBV5-1 and TRBJ2-4, with 9 nucleotides matching TRBD1. Germline loops: CDR1 SGHRS, CDR2 YFSETQ. V lost 5 bases and J lost 8; bases outside the gene matches: 5. The length of the CDR3 is 13 residues.

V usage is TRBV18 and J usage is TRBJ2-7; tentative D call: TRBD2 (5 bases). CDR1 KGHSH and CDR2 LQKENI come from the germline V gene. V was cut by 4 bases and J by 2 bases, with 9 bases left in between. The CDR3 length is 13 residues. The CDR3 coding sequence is TGTGCCAGCTCACGGGCCGGGACCTACGAGCAGTACTTC. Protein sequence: CASSRAGTYEQYF.

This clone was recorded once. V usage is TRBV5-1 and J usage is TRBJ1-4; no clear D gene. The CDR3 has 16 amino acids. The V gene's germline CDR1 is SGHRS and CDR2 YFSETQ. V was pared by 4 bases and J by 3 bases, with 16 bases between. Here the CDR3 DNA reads TGCGCCAGCAGCCCTACCTTAGGAGAACCTAATGAAAAACTGTTTTTT. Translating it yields CASSPTLGEPNEKLFF.

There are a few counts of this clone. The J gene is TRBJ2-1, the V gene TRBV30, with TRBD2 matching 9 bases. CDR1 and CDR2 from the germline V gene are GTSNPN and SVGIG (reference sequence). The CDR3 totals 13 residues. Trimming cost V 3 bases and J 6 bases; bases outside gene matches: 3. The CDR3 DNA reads TGTGCCTGGAGGGTAGCGGGAGTCAATGAGCAGTTCTTC. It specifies CAWRVAGVNEQFF.

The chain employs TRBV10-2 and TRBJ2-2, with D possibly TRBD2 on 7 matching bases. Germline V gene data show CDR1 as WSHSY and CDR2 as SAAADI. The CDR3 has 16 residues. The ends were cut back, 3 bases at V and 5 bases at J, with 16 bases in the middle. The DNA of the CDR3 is TGCGCCAGCAGTGATTATCGGGGAGGGGGAACCGGGGAGCTGTTTTTT. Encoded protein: CASSDYRGGGTGELFF.

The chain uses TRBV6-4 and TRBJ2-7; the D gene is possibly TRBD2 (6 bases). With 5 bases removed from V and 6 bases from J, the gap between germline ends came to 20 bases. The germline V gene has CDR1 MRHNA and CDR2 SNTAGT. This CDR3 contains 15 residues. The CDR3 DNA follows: TGTGCCAGCAGTCCTCTTACAGCGGGTCTCCCCGAGCAGTACTTC. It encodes CASSPLTAGLPEQYF.

CDR3 DNA sequence: TGTGCCAGCAGCTTGGCGCCTGGACTAGCGGGTTCCTCCGGGGAGCTGTTTTTT. Protein sequence: CASSLAPGLAGSSGELFF. The genes are TRBV5-5 and TRBJ2-2, with 11 bases matching TRBD2. The ends lost 0 bases at V and 6 bases at J; junction bases unmatched: 10. The CDR3 loop spans 18 amino acids. CDR1 and CDR2 (germline): SGHKS, YYEKEE (reference sequence).

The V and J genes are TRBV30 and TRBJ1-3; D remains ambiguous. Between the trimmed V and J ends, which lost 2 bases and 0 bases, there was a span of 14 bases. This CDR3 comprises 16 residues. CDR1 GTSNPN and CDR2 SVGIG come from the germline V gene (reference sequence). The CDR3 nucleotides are TGTGCCTGGAGTAGGTCAGGTTCCCCCTCTGGAAACACCATATATTTT. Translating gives CAWSRSGSPSGNTIYF.

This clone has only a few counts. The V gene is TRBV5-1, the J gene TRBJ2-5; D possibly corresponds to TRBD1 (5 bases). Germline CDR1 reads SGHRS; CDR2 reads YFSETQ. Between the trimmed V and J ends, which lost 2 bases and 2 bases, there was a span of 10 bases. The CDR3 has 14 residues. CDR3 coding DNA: TGCGCCAGCAGCTTTTCGGCAGGGCAAGAGACCCAGTACTTC. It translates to CASSFSAGQETQYF.

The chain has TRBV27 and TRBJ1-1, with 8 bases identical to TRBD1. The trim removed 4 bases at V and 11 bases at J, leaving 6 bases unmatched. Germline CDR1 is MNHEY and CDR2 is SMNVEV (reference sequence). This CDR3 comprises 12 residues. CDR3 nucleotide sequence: TGTGCCAGCAGTTGGCCAGGGGGCCTGGCTTTCTTT. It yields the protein CASSWPGGLAFF.

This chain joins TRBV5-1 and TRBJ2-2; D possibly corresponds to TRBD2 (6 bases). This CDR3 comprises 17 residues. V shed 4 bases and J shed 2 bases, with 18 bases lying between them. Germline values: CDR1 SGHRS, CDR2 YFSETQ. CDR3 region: CASSQVPIGLNTGELFF. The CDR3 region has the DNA TGCGCCAGCAGCCAAGTACCCATCGGACTAAACACCGGGGAGCTGTTTTTT.